The T cell receptor beta chain under discussion was sequenced for a study of CD8 T cells in Susac syndrome. Reverse transcription of about 0.5 to 1 ug RNA was carried out with random hexamers. Amplification of TCR beta CDR3 used immunoSEQ multiplex PCR across 54 Vbeta and 13 Jbeta. TCRdb recomputed calls from the immunoSEQ multiplex PCR reads with MiXCR, one row per CDR3 protein. The data show a few hundred thousand distinct CDR3 sequences, 95% seen once. Through negative isolation, CD4+ and CD8+ T cells were obtained, while TEMRA cells were enriched using FACS. There are 16 residues in the CDR3. Germline CDR1 reads MNHNS; CDR2 reads SASEGT. The V gene end was trimmed by 3 bases and the J gene end by 5 bases; junction bases not matched to a gene: 9. About this clonotype: Its antigen is not known.

Regarding the study as a whole: By the study's own acknowledgment, its TCR sequencing and HLA analysis included relatively few individuals.

The source is a human donor with multiple sclerosis. The chain links TRBV6-1 to TRBJ2-1; 8 positions match TRBD2. Sequenced sample: CD4+ T cells from PBMCs. Here the CDR3 reads CASSDPRPGGHNEQFF. The DNA for the CDR3 is TGTGCCAGCAGTGATCCCCGGCCGGGGGGGCACAATGAGCAGTTCTTC.